This T cell receptor beta chain was identified in a study of cytomegalovirus exposure and HLA in healthy donors. Findings of the study overall: Among donors in an Asian-associated ancestry cluster, a later analysis reportedly found fewer N-insertions than the roughly 680-donor mean. Sequence variants that were highly shared formed a cluster that was likely a sequencing artifact.

Details on this clone: Its antigen is still unknown.

PCR was performed using 60 Vbeta and 13 Jbeta primers. TCRdb keeps only in-frame clones here, not all; method: immunoSEQ multiplex PCR. The sample data list about 200,000 clones. The sample was PBMCs. The TCR comes from a man aged 25 to 45 in good health and CMV-seronegative.

The CDR3 loop is CASSPGQVNNQPQHF. CDR3 nucleotides: TGTGCCAGCAGCCCGGGACAGGTGAACAATCAGCCCCAGCATTTT. The chain joins TRBV27 to TRBJ1-5, with TRBD1 matching over 8 bases. V gave up 6 bases and J gave up 3 bases; unmatched junction bases: 7. CDR3 length: 15 residues. Germline loops: CDR1 MNHEY, CDR2 SMNVEV (reference sequence).